Listed below are T cell receptor beta chains from one sample, sequenced in a study of blood T cell repertoires in COVID-19. The assay was immunoSEQ multiplex PCR, and TCRdb's table has in-frame clones only and misses some. The sample consists of around 72,000 clones, about 80% of them appearing once. Sequencing was done on a sample of peripheral blood. These receptors came from a human donor in a cohort sampled during active COVID-19. CDR3s include the opening cysteine and the closing phenylalanine or tryptophan. The order of the fields is D gene, clone size, V gene, J gene, CDR3 protein, CDR3 DNA. A D gene is named only where the DNA matches it firmly. Rows give clone size only sometimes, using once, few, many, or a class for an expanded clone.

TRBD1	NA	TRBV6-6	TRBJ1-1	CASSRLRDRGIGGTEAFF	TGTGCCAGCAGTCGACTCCGGGACAGGGGAATAGGGGGCACTGAAGCTTTCTTT
NA	NA	TRBV7-9	TRBJ2-7	CASSLGRVLFGEQYF	TGTGCCAGCAGCTTAGGCAGGGTACTTTTTGGCGAGCAGTACTTC
NA	once	TRBV6-2/TRBV6-3	TRBJ2-1	CASSYSRGALNNEQFF	TGTGCCAGCAGTTACTCACGGGGGGCTTTGAACAATGAGCAGTTCTTC
TRBD1	NA	TRBV6-5	TRBJ1-4	CASRDRVNEKLFF	TGTGCCAGCAGGGACAGGGTTAATGAAAAACTGTTTTTT
TRBD2	NA	TRBV2	TRBJ2-7	CASSVMAGGRYEQYF	TGTGCCAGCAGTGTTATGGCGGGGGGGCGGTACGAGCAGTACTTC
NA	NA	TRBV5-1	TRBJ2-5	CASAPWTQETQYF	TGCGCCAGCGCCCCTTGGACTCAAGAGACCCAGTACTTC
NA	NA	TRBV6-5	TRBJ2-7	CASTQGIGEQYF	TGTGCCAGCACCCAGGGGATCGGCGAGCAGTACTTC
NA	NA	TRBV27	TRBJ2-7	CASSPKGDRYEQYF	TGTGCCAGCAGCCCCAAGGGGGACCGCTACGAGCAGTACTTC
NA	NA	TRBV6-5	TRBJ2-7	CATRTPPYEQYF	TGTGCCACCAGGACACCACCCTACGAGCAGTACTTC
NA	once	TRBV5-1	TRBJ1-5	CASSKEGDSNQPQHF	TGCGCCAGCAGTAAAGAGGGGGATAGCAATCAGCCCCAGCATTTT